A selection of T cell receptor beta chains follows, all from one sample in a study of vaccination effects on CD4 cells after COVID-19. Sequencing used immunoSEQ multiplex PCR; TCRdb keeps in-frame clones, though not all of them. Counted here are 50,000 to 65,000 clones, 75% to 90% occurring once; the ten biggest clones make up 2.4%. No cognate antigen is known for these TCRs. Sample: CD4+ T cells from PBMCs cultured with HCoV-229E spike peptides, taken before COVID-19 vaccination. These TCRs come from a human donor who received a COVID-19 vaccine. CDR3s include the opening cysteine and the closing phenylalanine or tryptophan. A D gene is named only where the DNA matches it firmly. Where a row states a size, it is once, few, many or the class of an expanded clone; other rows omit it.

d_call	j_call	clone_size	v_call	cdr3_nt	cdr3_aa
NA	TRBJ1-4	few	TRBV2	TGTGCCAGCAAGGTCGGGTCTGCAACTAATGAAAAACTGTTTTTT	CASKVGSATNEKLFF
TRBD1	TRBJ2-5	NA	TRBV24-1	TGTGCCACCAGTGATCCCCACCGGGACAGAGAAGAGACCCAGTACTTC	CATSDPHRDREETQYF
TRBD2	TRBJ2-2	NA	TRBV2	TGTGCCAGCAGTTCGACTAGCGGGGGGGTTAGCGGGGAGCTGTTTTTT	CASSSTSGGVSGELFF
NA	TRBJ2-5	NA	TRBV3-1/TRBV3-2	TGTGCCAGCAGCCAGCTTGGTGGTGAAGAGACCCAGTACTTC	CASSQLGGEETQYF
TRBD1	TRBJ1-1	few	TRBV18	TGTGCCAGCCAAGGGGGGACAGTGAACACTGAAGCTTTCTTT	CASQGGTVNTEAFF
NA	TRBJ2-3	NA	TRBV28	TGTGCCAGCGGACTTAGGGGGGGCATGGATACGCAGTATTTT	CASGLRGGMDTQYF
TRBD2	TRBJ2-3	once	TRBV7-2	TGTGCCAGCAGCTTACATAGCGGGGGGGGACCAGATACGCAGTATTTT	CASSLHSGGGPDTQYF
TRBD2	TRBJ2-4	NA	TRBV30	TGTGCCTGGAGTGCCGCGGGGGGCTCAAACATTCAGTACTTC	CAWSAAGGSNIQYF
NA	TRBJ1-2	NA	TRBV5-1	TGCGCCAGCAGCTACACCTCGGGGGCGGGCAATGGCTACACCTTC	CASSYTSGAGNGYTF
NA	TRBJ1-5	NA	TRBV18	TGTGCCAGCGCGAATTTAGTTTCCAATCAGCCCCAGCATTTT	CASANLVSNQPQHF
NA	TRBJ1-1	NA	TRBV18	TGTGCCAGCTCACCCCAATCCGACAGGACCTCTGAAGCTTTCTTT	CASSPQSDRTSEAFF
NA	TRBJ2-1	NA	TRBV10-1	TGCGCCAGCAGTGAAGGGACCAGGCACAATGAGCAGTTCTTC	CASSEGTRHNEQFF
NA	TRBJ1-1	NA	TRBV5-1	TGCGCCAGCAGCTTGATGAATCCCACTGAAGCTTTCTTT	CASSLMNPTEAFF
NA	TRBJ2-1	NA	TRBV7-2	TGTGCCAGCAGCTTAGGACTGGGGGCCCATGAGCAGTTCTTC	CASSLGLGAHEQFF
TRBD1	TRBJ1-4	NA	TRBV3-1/TRBV3-2	TGTGCCAGCAGCCTAAGAAGCGACAGGGAACTGTTTTTT	CASSLRSDRELFF
TRBD1	TRBJ2-3	NA	TRBV5-1	TGCGCCAGCAGCGGGACAGTTAGCACAGATACGCAGTATTTT	CASSGTVSTDTQYF
NA	TRBJ2-1	NA	TRBV1	TGCACCAGCAGCCAAGCCTCGAGACTAGCGGGGGGGTACAATGAGCAGTTCTTC	CTSSQASRLAGGYNEQFF
TRBD1	TRBJ1-2	NA	TRBV6-6	TGTGCCAGCCAAGACAGGGTTCAGTATGGCTACACCTTC	CASQDRVQYGYTF
TRBD1	TRBJ2-1	medium-sized	TRBV24-1	TGTGCCACCAGTGACAGTATGACAGGGGGTCACTACAATGAGCAGTTCTTC	CATSDSMTGGHYNEQFF
TRBD1	TRBJ1-1	once	TRBV5-1	TGCGCCAGCAGCCGGGGACAGGGGGACACTGAAGCTTTCTTT	CASSRGQGDTEAFF
NA	TRBJ1-1	NA	TRBV3-1/TRBV3-2	TGTGCCAGCAGCCAAGCCCTCGCCACTGAAGCTTTCTTT	CASSQALATEAFF
NA	TRBJ2-2	once	TRBV3-1/TRBV3-2	TGTGCCACAGAGAGACCCGGGGAGCTGTTTTTT	CATERPGELFF
NA	TRBJ1-3	NA	TRBV10-3	TGTGCCATCAGTACGACAGGAACTGGAAACACCATATATTTT	CAISTTGTGNTIYF
NA	TRBJ1-1	once	TRBV12-3/TRBV12-4	TGTGCCAGCAGTACCTTCCTGAACACTGAAGCTTTCTTT	CASSTFLNTEAFF
NA	TRBJ2-3	NA	TRBV12-3/TRBV12-4	TGTGCCAGCACCACGACAGATACGCAGTATTTT	CASTTTDTQYF
NA	TRBJ1-1	NA	TRBV27	TGTGCCAGCAGTTTCCGGTTGAACACTGAAGCTTTCTTT	CASSFRLNTEAFF
TRBD1	TRBJ1-1	NA	TRBV6-4	TGTGCCAGCAGTGACTCTGGACAGGGGCGGGCTGAAGCTTTCTTT	CASSDSGQGRAEAFF
NA	TRBJ2-5	few	TRBV10-1	TGCGCCAGCAGTGACTCCCGGGCGGGGGCTAAAGAGACCCAGTACTTC	CASSDSRAGAKETQYF
NA	TRBJ2-5	few	TRBV7-9	TGTGCCAGCAGCCGCAGAGTTGGCCAAGAGACCCAGTACTTC	CASSRRVGQETQYF
NA	TRBJ2-2	NA	TRBV7-6	TGTGCCAGCAGCTTCATAGGGGGGTCGGTCGGGGAGCTGTTTTTT	CASSFIGGSVGELFF